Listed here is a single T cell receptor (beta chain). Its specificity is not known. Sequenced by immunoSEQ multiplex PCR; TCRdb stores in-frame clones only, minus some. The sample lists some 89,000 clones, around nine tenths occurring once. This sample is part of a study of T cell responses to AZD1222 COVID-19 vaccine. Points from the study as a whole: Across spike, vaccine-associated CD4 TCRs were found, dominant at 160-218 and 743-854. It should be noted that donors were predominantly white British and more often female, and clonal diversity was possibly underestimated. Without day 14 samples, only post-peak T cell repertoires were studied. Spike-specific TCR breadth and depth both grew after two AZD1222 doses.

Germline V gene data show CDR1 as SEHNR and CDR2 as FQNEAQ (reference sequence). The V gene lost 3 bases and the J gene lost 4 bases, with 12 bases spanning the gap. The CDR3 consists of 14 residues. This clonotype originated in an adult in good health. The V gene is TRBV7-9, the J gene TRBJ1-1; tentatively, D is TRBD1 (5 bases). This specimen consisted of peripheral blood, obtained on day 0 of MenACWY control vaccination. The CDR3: CASSFLGRTTEAFF. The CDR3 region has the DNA TGTGCCAGCAGCTTTCTGGGGCGGACCACTGAAGCTTTCTTT.